This T cell receptor (beta chain) was found in a study of radiotherapy plus CTLA-4 blockade in lung cancer. The CDR3 extends over 14 amino acids. Germline CDR1 is SGHTA and CDR2 is FQGTGA. Trimming removed 0 bases from V and 4 bases from J, with 8 bases in between. The protocol was immunoSEQ multiplex PCR, while the TCRdb copy is restricted to in-frame clones and leaves out a portion. The sample has 35,000 to 55,000 clones, roughly 67% seen once. Receiving focal radiation plus CTLA-4 blockade with ipilimumab were patients who had chemo-refractory metastatic non-small-cell lung cancer. The origin of this receptor is a human donor with non-small cell lung cancer who had a partial response to radiotherapy plus ipilimumab. J is TRBJ2-3 and V is TRBV7-3; D gene ambiguous. Sample: peripheral blood, taken from a patient treated with radiotherapy plus ipilimumab. CDR3 loop: CASSLTLQADTQYF. The CDR3 DNA reads TGTGCCAGCAGCTTAACGTTGCAGGCAGATACGCAGTATTTT.